One sample yielded the 32 T cell receptor beta chains listed below, sequenced in a study of blood T cells in healthy people across ages. PCR was performed a second time for about 7 to 12 cycles using a sample-barcoded 5' primer and a J-beta primer mix. TCRdb reprocessed the 5' RACE reads with MiXCR, giving one entry per CDR3 protein. This sample has 1.5 million to 2 million distinct CDR3 sequences; 30% to 35% occur once, and the top ten carry roughly 10%. The sample consisted of blood. The source of these receptors is a woman in her twenties or thirties in good health.

The V and J genes are TRBV7-9 and TRBJ1-2; tentatively, D is TRBD1 (5 bases). Trimming pared 9 bases from V and 4 bases from J, leaving 12 bases between. Per germline, CDR1 SEHNR and CDR2 FQNEAQ (reference sequence). The CDR3 totals 12 residues. CDR3 amino acids: CASEGVSYGYTF. The CDR3 DNA is TGTGCCAGTGAAGGGGTGTCCTATGGCTACACCTTC.

This clonotype was seen a few times. J is TRBJ2-7 and V is TRBV6-5; D is undetermined. Trimming removed 0 bases from V and 6 bases from J, with 12 bases in between. Germline V gene sequence: CDR1 MNHEY, CDR2 SVGAGI. This CDR3 is 14 amino acids long. The CDR3 region has the DNA TGTGCCAGCAGTTACTCGGGCTGGGCCACCGAGCAGTACTTC. This gives the protein CASSYSGWATEQYF.

Note on this clonotype: The junction does not match germline at one end; this may be a read error. The rearrangement links TRBV4-2 to TRBJ1-2, with no clear D. CDR3 length: 11 amino acids. CDR1 is LGHNA and CDR2 is YNFKEQ in the germline V gene. The CDR3 nucleotides read TGTGCCTGCAGCCAAAGTTCGGGCTACACCTTC. Residues: CACSQSSGYTF.

The table lists this clonotype with a few counts. CDR3 in amino acids: CASSFGGTYYGYTF. The CDR3 DNA reads TGTGCCAGCAGTTTCGGGGGGACTTACTATGGCTACACCTTC. The chain carries TRBV12-3 or TRBV12-4 and TRBJ1-2; D perhaps matches TRBD1 (5 bases). The length of the CDR3 is 14 residues. The ends were cut back, 3 bases at V and 3 bases at J, with 11 bases in the middle.

Many counts were recorded for this clonotype. The CDR3 is CASSWTSGSNEQFF. The CDR3 DNA reads TGCGCCAGCAGCTGGACTAGCGGGAGTAATGAGCAGTTCTTC. This chain uses TRBV5-1 with TRBJ2-1; 13 nucleotides align to TRBD2. V shed 3 bases and J 7 bases; nucleotides not matched to a gene: 1. Germline V gene sequence: CDR1 SGHRS, CDR2 YFSETQ. The CDR3 contains 14 residues.

The gene calls are TRBV11-2 and TRBJ2-5; D is undetermined. V lost 1 base and J lost 0, with 15 bases in between. The CDR3 is 17 amino acids. The germline gives CDR1 SGHAT, CDR2 FQNNGV. The CDR3 region is CASSLGRGKPYQETQYF. As DNA, the CDR3 is TGTGCCAGCAGCTTAGGGAGAGGAAAGCCTTACCAAGAGACCCAGTACTTC.

This sequence joins TRBV27 and TRBJ1-4; the D is unclear. Trimming shortened V by 0 bases and J by 8 bases, and 10 bases separated the two germline ends. From germline, CDR1 is MNHEY and CDR2 SMNVEV (reference sequence). The CDR3 is 14 residues long. CDR3 DNA: TGTGCCAGCAGTTTATCTCCGGGGTCCGAAAAACTGTTTTTT. Protein: CASSLSPGSEKLFF.

This clonotype was found a few times. V is TRBV5-1 and J is TRBJ2-7, with D unresolved. Trimming took 4 bases from V and 5 from J, leaving 16 bases between them. The germline CDR1 and CDR2 sequences are SGHRS and YFSETQ. The CDR3 has 14 residues. The DNA for the CDR3 is TGCGCCAGCAGCCCGGCCAGCGTCCGGAACGAGCAGTACTTC. Translating gives CASSPASVRNEQYF.

This clonotype showed up just a few times. This chain links TRBV20-1 with TRBJ2-7; TRBD2 matches 12 bases. This CDR3 has 14 residues. The V segment lost 5 bases and the J segment 2 bases; nucleotides outside the gene matches: 4. Germline V gene lookup returns CDR1 DFQATT and CDR2 SNEGSKA (reference sequence). Here the CDR3 DNA reads TGCAGTGCTTACCTAGCGGGGGGGCCCTACGAGCAGTACTTC. Translating gives CSAYLAGGPYEQYF.

The table lists this clonotype with a few counts. The J gene is TRBJ2-1, the V gene TRBV6-2 or TRBV6-3; 15 bases align to TRBD2. Losses at the gene ends were 5 bases for V and 0 bases for J; bases not matched to a gene: 8. The CDR3 contains 19 residues. Germline lookup yields CDR1 MNHEY and CDR2 SVGEGT. CDR3 amino acids: CASSDGLAGGVGSYNEQFF. For the CDR3, the DNA is TGTGCCAGCAGTGACGGACTAGCGGGAGGGGTCGGCTCCTACAATGAGCAGTTCTTC.

V is TRBV6-1 and J is TRBJ2-7, with TRBD1 as a possible D gene (5 bases). CDR1 and CDR2 from the germline V gene are MNHNS and SASEGT. V was shortened by 4 bases and J by 5 bases, with 15 bases between the two germline ends. The CDR3 spans 14 residues. The DNA for the CDR3 is TGTGCCAGCAGTGTAGTTTGGCAGGGTAACGAGCAGTACTTC. Its protein is CASSVVWQGNEQYF.

This clonotype was seen many times. This sequence joins TRBV10-3 and TRBJ2-7; the match to TRBD1 covers 7 bases. Germline V gives CDR1 ENHRY, CDR2 SYGVKD. The CDR3 is made up of 14 amino acids. V lost 4 bases to trimming and J lost 3 bases; unmatched junction nucleotides: 6. The CDR3 loop reads CAISGLQGIYEQYF. CDR3 sequence (DNA): TGTGCCATCAGTGGTCTACAGGGGATCTACGAGCAGTACTTC.

In its sample, this clonotype was seen once. This sequence joins TRBV20-1 and TRBJ1-1, with TRBD1 as a possible D gene (6 bases). This CDR3 has 16 residues. Trimming took 1 base from V and 1 from J, leaving 16 bases between them. Germline assignment: CDR1 DFQATT and CDR2 SNEGSKA (reference sequence). CDR3 loop: CSARVTSGEGNTEAFF. Written as DNA, the CDR3 is TGCAGTGCTAGAGTAACGTCAGGGGAAGGGAACACTGAAGCTTTCTTT.

The chain joins TRBV4-1 to TRBJ1-1; D unclear. This CDR3 region has 14 residues. Germline assignment: CDR1 MGHRA and CDR2 YSYEKL. Trimming left V 1 base short and J 4 bases short, with 10 bases between. The CDR3 spells CASSQGPRGTEAFF. In DNA form, the CDR3 reads TGCGCCAGCAGCCAAGGGCCGAGAGGCACTGAAGCTTTCTTT.

V gene TRBV11-2 combines with J gene TRBJ1-1, with TRBD1 matching over 9 bases. V was pared by 4 bases and J by 5 bases, with 2 bases of the junction left unmatched. The CDR3 spans 13 residues. Germline V gives CDR1 SGHAT, CDR2 FQNNGV. This chain's CDR3 is CASSSQGATEAFF. Written as DNA, the CDR3 is TGTGCCAGCAGCTCACAGGGGGCTACTGAAGCTTTCTTT.

This clonotype was picked up a small number of times. The V and J genes are TRBV7-9 and TRBJ2-2; no firm D call. The CDR3 runs to 15 residues. Trimming cost V 6 bases and J 5 bases, with 16 bases left between them. CDR1 is SEHNR, CDR2 FQNEAQ, per germline (reference sequence). CDR3 region: CASSQSPRETGELFF. CDR3 coding DNA: TGTGCCAGCAGTCAGTCGCCCCGAGAAACCGGGGAGCTGTTTTTT.

This sequence joins TRBV20-1 and TRBJ2-1, with 11 nucleotides matching TRBD2. V dropped 3 bases and J dropped 7; count of bases not matched to a gene: 2. The germline CDR1 and CDR2 sequences are DFQATT and SNEGSKA (reference sequence). CDR3 size: 13 residues. Written as DNA, the CDR3 is TGCAGTGCTAGGCCTAGCGGGAGGAATGAGCAGTTCTTC. Its protein is CSARPSGRNEQFF.

This chain links TRBV5-1 with TRBJ1-1; 9 bases map to TRBD1. The CDR3 spans 15 residues. Unmatched junction bases numbered 9, after V lost 6 bases and J lost 3 bases. Germline V gene sequence: CDR1 SGHRS, CDR2 YFSETQ. The CDR3 DNA sequence: TGCGCCAGCACCGCCCCGGGACAGGGTTACACTGAAGCTTTCTTT. It translates to CASTAPGQGYTEAFF.

The chain has TRBV6-5 and TRBJ1-2, with a weak D call TRBD1 (5 bases). V was clipped by 5 bases and J by 8 bases, with 15 bases between them. The CDR3 covers 13 residues. In germline, CDR1 is MNHEY, CDR2 SVGAGI. This CDR3 is CASSIVQATGYTF. The CDR3 DNA is TGTGCCAGCAGTATTGTACAGGCCACGGGCTACACCTTC.

This clonotype was picked up a small number of times. The rearrangement uses TRBV6-1 and TRBJ1-2, with D unresolved. Germline assignment: CDR1 MNHNS and CDR2 SASEGT. This CDR3 comprises 11 residues. Trimming removed 2 bases from V and 8 bases from J, with 6 bases in between. This CDR3 is CASSEKGGYTF. The CDR3 nucleotides read TGTGCCAGCAGTGAAAAAGGGGGCTACACCTTC.

This clonotype has only a few counts. The rearrangement links TRBV4-2 to TRBJ2-3; 8 nucleotides match TRBD2. The length of the CDR3 is 16 residues. With 5 bases clipped from V and 4 bases from J, the junction kept 11 bases outside the gene matches. Germline V gene data show CDR1 as LGHNA and CDR2 as YNFKEQ. Here the CDR3 DNA reads TGTGCCAGCAGCTCCGACGAAGCGGGAGCTGCAGATACGCAGTATTTT. Protein product: CASSSDEAGAADTQYF.

Here the CDR3 reads CASSHRSRSSSEQYF. DNA for the CDR3: TGTGCCAGCAGCCATAGATCTCGATCCAGCTCCGAGCAGTACTTC. The J gene is TRBJ2-7, the V gene TRBV3-1; D remains unclear. Looked up from germline, CDR1 is LGHDT and CDR2 is YNNKEL (reference sequence). V lost 3 bases and J lost 6, with 18 bases in between. CDR3 length equals 15 residues.

This clonotype was seen a few times. This sequence joins TRBV4-1 and TRBJ2-5, with D perhaps TRBD1 or TRBD2 (6 bases each). Germline V gene sequence: CDR1 MGHRA, CDR2 YSYEKL. V gave up 4 bases and J gave up 4 bases, with 22 bases separating them. The CDR3 consists of 17 residues. The CDR3, as DNA: TGCGCCAGCAGCCGAATTTTAACGGGGGCCCCGGGAGAGACCCAGTACTTC. Residues: CASSRILTGAPGETQYF.

This clonotype was detected a few times. The V and J genes are TRBV4-1 and TRBJ2-7; 7 bases align to TRBD2. J lost 1 base, V lost 3 bases, and 9 bases had no gene match. Per the germline V gene, CDR1 is MGHRA and CDR2 is YSYEKL. This CDR3 is 16 amino acids long. Here the CDR3 reads CASSQALAIVSYEQYF. The CDR3 nucleotides read TGCGCCAGCAGCCAGGCACTAGCGATCGTATCCTACGAGCAGTACTTC.

A few counts support this clonotype. The chain carries TRBV20-1 and TRBJ1-2; TRBD1 matches at 9 bases. The CDR3 extends over 16 amino acids. Germline V gene lookup returns CDR1 DFQATT and CDR2 SNEGSKA (reference sequence). V gave up 3 bases and J gave up 0 bases; unmatched junction bases: 8. The CDR3 sequence is CSASFGTGPPNYGYTF. For the CDR3, the DNA is TGCAGTGCTAGTTTCGGGACAGGGCCGCCTAACTATGGCTACACCTTC.

This clonotype was seen more than once but under ten times. The V and J genes are TRBV12-3 or TRBV12-4 and TRBJ1-2, with D uncertain. The CDR3 runs to 13 residues. Trimming pared 6 bases from V and 4 bases from J, leaving 12 bases between. Here the CDR3 DNA reads TGTGCCAGCAGCTATGCCCCTAGCTATGGCTACACCTTC. Protein product: CASSYAPSYGYTF.

Only one count was recorded for this clonotype. This may stem from a read error, because a much larger clone lies one nucleotide away. The chain is built from TRBV27 and TRBJ1-2, with a possible D match to TRBD1 (5 bases). In germline, CDR1 is MNHEY, CDR2 SMNVEV (reference sequence). The CDR3 consists of 14 residues. The CDR3 spells CASSSGFGDYDYTF. The CDR3 bases are TGTGCCAGCAGTTCAGGGTTCGGGGACTATGACTACACCTTC.

CDR3 in amino acids: CASSLTGTATNTEAFF. CDR3 coding DNA: TGTGCCAGCAGCCTGACCGGGACAGCGACGAACACTGAAGCTTTCTTT. V gene TRBV4-2 combines with J gene TRBJ1-1; TRBD1 matches at 7 bases. V was clipped by 4 bases and J by 1 base; unmatched bases: 9. The CDR3 covers 16 residues. Germline loops: CDR1 LGHNA, CDR2 YNFKEQ.

This sequence joins TRBV10-3 and TRBJ1-1; D might be TRBD1 (5 bases). V shed 4 bases and J shed 4 bases, with 10 bases lying between them. This CDR3 region has 13 residues. In germline, CDR1 is ENHRY, CDR2 SYGVKD. As DNA, the CDR3 is TGTGCCATCAGTGCAGGGAGTGGCACTGAAGCTTTCTTT. This translates into CAISAGSGTEAFF.

As DNA, the CDR3 is TGTGCCAGCAGCCCGACAGAAGGCAATGAGCAGTTCTTC. Encoded protein: CASSPTEGNEQFF. This chain connects TRBV12-3 or TRBV12-4 to TRBJ2-1, with D perhaps matching TRBD1 (5 bases). The CDR3 totals 13 residues. The germline V and J ends were trimmed by 6 bases and 6 bases, with 12 bases remaining between them.

The chain combines TRBV9 with TRBJ2-3; no clear D. V was trimmed by 0 bases and J by 5 bases, leaving 7 bases between them. This CDR3 has 13 amino acids. CDR1 and CDR2 from the germline V gene are SGDLS and YYNGEE. CDR3 DNA sequence: TGTGCCAGCAGCGTAGATCCCGAAGATACGCAGTATTTT. It yields the protein CASSVDPEDTQYF.

For this clonotype: One end of the junction fails to match germline, which may point to a read error. V and J are TRBV5-1 and TRBJ2-4; maybe TRBD2 (5 bases). The J call may not be correct, given that the DNA end is closer to TRBJ2-7. The germline V gene encodes CDR1 SGHRS and CDR2 YFSETQ. The CDR3 sequence is 16 residues long. The CDR3 spells CTSSPTPGSNSYEQYF. The CDR3 DNA is TGCACCAGCAGCCCAACGCCGGGAAGTAACTCCTACGAGCAGTACTTC.